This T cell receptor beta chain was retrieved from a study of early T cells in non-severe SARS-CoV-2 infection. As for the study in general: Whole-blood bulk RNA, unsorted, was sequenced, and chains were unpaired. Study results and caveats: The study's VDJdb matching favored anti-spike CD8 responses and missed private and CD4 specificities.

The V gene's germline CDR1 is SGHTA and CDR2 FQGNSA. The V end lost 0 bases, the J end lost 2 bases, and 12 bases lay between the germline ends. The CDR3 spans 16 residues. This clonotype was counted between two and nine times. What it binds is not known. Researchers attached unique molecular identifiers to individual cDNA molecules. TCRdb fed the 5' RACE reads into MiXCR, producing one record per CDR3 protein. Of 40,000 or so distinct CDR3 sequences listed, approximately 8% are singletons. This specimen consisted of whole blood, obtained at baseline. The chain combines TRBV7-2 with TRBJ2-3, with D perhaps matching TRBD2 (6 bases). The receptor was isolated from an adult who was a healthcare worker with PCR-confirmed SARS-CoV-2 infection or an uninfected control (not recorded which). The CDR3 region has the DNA TGTGCCAGCAGCTTAGCTTCGGGGGTTTACACAGATACGCAGTATTTT. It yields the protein CASSLASGVYTDTQYF.